The 13 T cell receptor beta chains presented below share a single source sample, sequenced in a study of spatial heterogeneity in lung cancer. Study observations and caveats: Tracking of tumor mutation counts was seen in expanded intratumoral alpha and beta TCR counts.

Their target antigens are unknown. TCRdb redid the calling of the 5' RACE reads with MiXCR, one entry per CDR3 protein. The sample has some 14,000 distinct CDR3 sequences, more than 3% seen once. Time point given: sample taken at primary tumor resection. The specimen was lung tumor tissue, collected at surgery. The receptors here all came from a male donor with early-stage non-small cell lung cancer.

There are many counts of this clonotype. The chain has TRBV5-4 and TRBJ2-3; 7 positions match TRBD2. The germline CDR1 and CDR2 sequences are SGHNT and YYREEE (reference sequence). Trimming took 2 bases from V and 2 from J; bases not matched to a gene: 8. The CDR3 consists of 16 residues. CDR3 DNA sequence: TGTGCCAGCAGCTTCGGGGGGTTCTATCTCACAGATACGCAGTATTTT. This gives the protein CASSFGGFYLTDTQYF.

This clonotype showed up many times. The CDR3 DNA reads as TGTGCCAGCAGCCAAGATCCCGGCGACAGGCCGCGGGTCACTGAAGCTTTCTTT. Amino acid sequence: CASSQDPGDRPRVTEAFF. The genes are TRBV4-2 and TRBJ1-1; weak D call: TRBD1 (6 bases). The ends were cut back, 0 bases at V and 4 bases at J, with 21 bases in the middle. The CDR3 sequence is 18 residues long. CDR1 LGHNA and CDR2 YNFKEQ come from the germline V gene.

This clonotype showed up many times. The rearrangement uses TRBV7-9 and TRBJ2-3; tentative D call: TRBD2 (6 bases). Germline loops: CDR1 SEHNR, CDR2 FQNEAQ (reference sequence). V dropped 4 bases and J dropped 0 bases, with 20 bases sitting between them. The CDR3 has 18 residues. This chain's CDR3 is CASSSLWVAASSTDTQYF. The DNA for the CDR3 is TGTGCCAGCAGCTCGCTCTGGGTAGCGGCTTCTAGCACAGATACGCAGTATTTT.

This clonotype was observed many times. The rearrangement uses TRBV20-1 and TRBJ1-1; no definite D call. The CDR3 spans 13 residues. The V gene lost 3 bases and the J gene lost 5 bases, with 13 bases spanning the gap. Per the germline V gene, CDR1 is DFQATT and CDR2 is SNEGSKA (reference sequence). The CDR3 bases are TGCAGTGCTAGTTTACAGCGAGGGACTGAAGCTTTCTTT. Amino acids: CSASLQRGTEAFF.

This clonotype has at least ten counts. This chain joins TRBV5-6 and TRBJ2-1; 12 nucleotides align to TRBD2. Germline trimming cut 1 base from V and 8 bases from J; bases unmatched to any gene: 10. This CDR3 comprises 17 residues. Looked up from germline, CDR1 is SGHDT and CDR2 is YYEEEE. The CDR3 loop reads CASSLTVLAGGGDEQFF. DNA for the CDR3: TGTGCCAGCAGCTTGACGGTACTAGCGGGGGGTGGCGATGAGCAGTTCTTC. The variable domain in full, with the rest retrieved from reference TRBV5-6 and TRBJ2-1, is DAGVTQSPTHLIKTRGQQVTLRCSPKSGHDTVSWYQQALGQGPQFIFQYYEEEERQRGNFPDRFSGHQFPNYSSELNVNALLLGDSALYLCASSLTVLAGGGDEQFFGPGTRLTVL.

This clonotype has a count of ten or more. The rearrangement joins TRBV20-1 to TRBJ2-7; D gene unclear. The CDR3 contains 14 residues. Germline CDR1 is DFQATT and CDR2 is SNEGSKA (reference sequence). V was cut by 1 base and J by 2 bases, with 12 bases left in between. The CDR3 reads CSARGILSPYEQYF. CDR3 nucleotides: TGCAGTGCTAGAGGAATACTATCCCCCTACGAGCAGTACTTC.

In this sample, this clonotype is medium-sized (0.01 to 0.1%). J is TRBJ2-3 and V is TRBV12-3 or TRBV12-4; 8 nucleotides match TRBD2. The CDR3 sequence is 15 residues long. V gave up 6 bases and J gave up 2 bases; unmatched junction bases: 7. The CDR3 DNA follows: TGTGCCAGCAGGATAGCGGGGTGGGACACAGATACGCAGTATTTT. It codes for CASRIAGWDTDTQYF.

This clonotype showed up many times. The rearrangement uses TRBV3-1 and TRBJ2-1, with 8 positions matching TRBD2. This CDR3 has 16 amino acids. The junction had 11 bases not matched to a gene; V was cut back by 2 bases and J by 8 bases. CDR1 is LGHDT and CDR2 is YNNKEL in the germline V gene (reference sequence). DNA for the CDR3: TGTGCCAGCAGCCAACCCCGGGGAGCGGGGGTAGATGAGCAGTTCTTC. This gives the protein CASSQPRGAGVDEQFF.

This clonotype appeared many times. The chain is built from TRBV4-2 and TRBJ2-1; 12 bases are shared with TRBD2. The germline V gene encodes CDR1 LGHNA and CDR2 YNFKEQ. CDR3 length: 18 amino acids. V lost 8 bases and J lost 0; bases outside the gene matches: 11. The CDR3 loop is CASQPGLAGGISYNEQFF. The DNA for the CDR3 is TGTGCCAGCCAGCCCGGGCTAGCGGGGGGGATCTCCTACAATGAGCAGTTCTTC.

This clonotype was detected only a few times. V is TRBV27 and J is TRBJ1-1, with D possibly being TRBD1 (5 bases). V was pared by 6 bases and J by 6 bases, with 20 bases between. This CDR3 has 15 amino acids. The germline gives CDR1 MNHEY, CDR2 SMNVEV (reference sequence). DNA for the CDR3: TGTGCCAGCAGGAGAGAAGGGTTGGGGCAACCTGAAGCTTTCTTT. It specifies CASRREGLGQPEAFF.

The sample holds many counts of this clonotype. The rearrangement joins TRBV2 to TRBJ2-6; D is perhaps TRBD1 or TRBD2 (5 bases each). Germline CDR1 is SNHLY and CDR2 is FYNNEI. This CDR3 has 15 amino acids. With 6 bases removed from V and 0 bases from J, the gap between germline ends came to 9 bases. CDR3 nucleotide sequence: TGTGCCAGCAGGGGACGCCTCTCTGGGGCCAACGTCCTGACTTTC. Amino acids: CASRGRLSGANVLTF.

This clonotype was counted ten times or more. The CDR3: CASSKVKVAPASDTQYF. As DNA, the CDR3 is TGTGCCAGCAGCAAAGTCAAGGTAGCGCCCGCCTCAGATACGCAGTATTTT. This rearrangement joins TRBV21-1 to TRBJ2-3; the table gives TRBD1 as D, unverified against the DNA. TRBV21-1 corresponds to a pseudogene. The CDR3 extends over 17 amino acids.

This clonotype has just a few counts. The chain joins TRBV5-4 to TRBJ2-7; D unclear. This CDR3 is built from 16 residues. Germline CDR1 is SGHNT and CDR2 is YYREEE (reference sequence). V was shortened by 4 bases and J by 0 bases, with 17 bases between the two germline ends. This CDR3 reads CASSPLQGTDSYEQYF. In DNA form, the CDR3 reads TGTGCCAGCAGCCCGTTACAAGGTACCGACTCCTACGAGCAGTACTTC.